A selection of T cell receptor beta chains follows, all from one sample in a study of blood T cells in healthy people across ages. TCRdb processed the 5' RACE reads anew with MiXCR; each CDR3 protein has one entry. The sample records a few hundred thousand distinct CDR3 sequences, roughly a quarter being singletons. The same sample was also studied in work on T cells of mothers and their children.

Specimen: blood. Every receptor here comes from a boy younger than 10 in good health. Both conserved end residues are part of each CDR3. D genes are given only for firm matches.

d_gene | j_gene | v_gene | CDR3aa
TRBD1 | TRBJ2-7 | TRBV2 | CASSEDRGLLYEQYF
TRBD2 | TRBJ2-1 | TRBV6-6 | CASSYALAGSNEQFF
TRBD2 | . | TRBV3-1 | CASSLTLAGGKNEQFF
. | TRBJ2-7 | TRBV20-1 | CSARGPETYEQYF
. | TRBJ2-5 | TRBV20-1 | CSATNRGGETQYF
TRBD2 | TRBJ2-6 | TRBV20-1 | CSVASGSSGANVLTF
. | TRBJ2-5 | TRBV6-2/TRBV6-3 | CASSYVGFEETQYF
TRBD1 | TRBJ2-5 | TRBV11-2 | CASSLAGTGREGFQETQYF
TRBD1 | TRBJ2-3 | TRBV27 | CASSPRTGGTDTQYF
. | TRBJ2-5 | TRBV20-1 | CSASGGPLGTQYF
. | TRBJ2-1 | TRBV7-8 | CASSPTTRILYNEQFF
TRBD2 | TRBJ2-4 | TRBV7-9 | CASSPGGGESKNIQYF
. | TRBJ1-5 | TRBV19 | CASSIPPNQPQHF
TRBD1 | TRBJ1-2 | TRBV4-2 | CASSQDWRGQRGYTF
. | TRBJ2-2 | TRBV3-1 | CASSQIEGGELFF
. | TRBJ2-5 | TRBV3-1 | CASSQDPGTRFKGTQYF
. | TRBJ2-6 | TRBV12-5 | CASGPPGSSGANVLTF
. | TRBJ1-2 | TRBV4-3 | CASSQERRTYGYTF
. | . | TRBV18 | CASSQSGRDYNEQFF
TRBD2 | TRBJ2-5 | TRBV20-1 | CRGGTSGPETQYF
TRBD1 | TRBJ2-7 | TRBV5-1 | CASSYGTGDYEQYF
TRBD1 | TRBJ1-4 | TRBV29-1 | CSVETGGEKLFF
. | . | TRBV7-9 | CASSLAVAPTILWGQFF
. | TRBJ2-7 | TRBV5-1 | CASSGFYGTATYEQYF
. | TRBJ2-1 | TRBV6-2/TRBV6-3 | CASTKGPGPRGDEQFF
. | TRBJ2-1 | TRBV7-8 | CASSLESEQFF
TRBD1 | . | TRBV18 | CASSSGTGGLYEQFF
. | TRBJ2-1 | TRBV5-1 | CASSLEVAAFNEQFF
. | TRBJ2-5 | TRBV10-3 | CAINSGETQYF
. | TRBJ1-2 | TRBV6-1 | CASSESGGRSYGYTF
TRBD2 | TRBJ2-2 | TRBV25-1 | CASRGLAGGPNTGELFF
. | TRBJ2-1 | TRBV14 | CASSLLGANLRNEQFF
. | TRBJ1-2 | TRBV19 | CASMSPGQTYGYTF
TRBD2 | TRBJ2-2 | TRBV7-9 | CASIGGSGDTGELFF
. | TRBJ2-7 | TRBV20-1 | CSASFKAAGYEQYF
. | TRBJ2-5 | TRBV7-3 | CASSRTGAEETQYF
TRBD1 | TRBJ1-1 | TRBV20-1 | CSARVGFWGTGGTEAFF
. | . | TRBV14 | CASSQDPRGEQFF
. | TRBJ2-5 | TRBV6-5 | CASSPRQEGAQYF
TRBD1 | TRBJ1-6 | TRBV25-1 | CASAFGQGAGSPLHF
TRBD1 | TRBJ2-7 | TRBV28 | CASSEPGTGVLEQYF
. | TRBJ1-1 | TRBV14 | CASSPWDGLNTEAFF
TRBD1 | TRBJ2-2 | TRBV10-3 | CAIRATGGAAGELFF
. | TRBJ2-6 | TRBV2 | CASRNSKYSGANVLTF
. | TRBJ2-7 | TRBV4-3 | CASSQTLGSRSYEQYF
. | TRBJ2-3 | TRBV3-1 | CASSQVMEGTDTQYF
. | TRBJ1-2 | TRBV7-3 | CASSLTGTENSYGYTF
. | TRBJ2-5 | TRBV6-6 | CASSYSGVQETQYF